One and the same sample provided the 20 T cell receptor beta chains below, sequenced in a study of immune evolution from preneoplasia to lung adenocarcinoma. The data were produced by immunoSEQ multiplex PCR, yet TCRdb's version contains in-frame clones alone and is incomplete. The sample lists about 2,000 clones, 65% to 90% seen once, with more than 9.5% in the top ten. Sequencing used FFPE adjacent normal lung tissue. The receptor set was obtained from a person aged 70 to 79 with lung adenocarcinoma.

The CDR3 DNA is TGTGCCAGTAGTAAGGGACTAACCTTCTCTGGGGCCAACGTCCTGACTTTC. Translating gives CASSKGLTFSGANVLTF. V gene TRBV19 combines with J gene TRBJ2-6; 7 bases agree with TRBD2. The CDR3 is made up of 17 amino acids. Germline assignment: CDR1 LNHDA and CDR2 SQIVND (reference sequence). Trimming cost V 4 bases and J 0 bases; bases outside gene matches: 6.

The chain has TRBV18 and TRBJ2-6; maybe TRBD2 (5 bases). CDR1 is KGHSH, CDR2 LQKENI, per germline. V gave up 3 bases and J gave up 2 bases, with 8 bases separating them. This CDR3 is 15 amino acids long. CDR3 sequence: CASSPGVAGANVLTF. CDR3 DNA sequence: TGTGCCAGCTCACCCGGGGTAGCTGGGGCCAACGTCCTGACTTTC.

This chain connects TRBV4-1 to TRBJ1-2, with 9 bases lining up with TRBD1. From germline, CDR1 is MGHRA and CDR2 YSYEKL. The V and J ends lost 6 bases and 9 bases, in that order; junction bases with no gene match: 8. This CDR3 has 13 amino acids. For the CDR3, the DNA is TGCGCCAGCAGTCTGCGGACAGGGGCGAGCTACACCTTC. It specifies CASSLRTGASYTF.

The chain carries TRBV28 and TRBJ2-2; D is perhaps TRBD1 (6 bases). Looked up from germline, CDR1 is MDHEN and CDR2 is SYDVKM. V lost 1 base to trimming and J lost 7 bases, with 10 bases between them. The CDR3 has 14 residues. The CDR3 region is CASSLSGASGELFF. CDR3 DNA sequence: TGTGCCAGCAGTTTATCAGGGGCGAGCGGGGAGCTGTTTTTT.

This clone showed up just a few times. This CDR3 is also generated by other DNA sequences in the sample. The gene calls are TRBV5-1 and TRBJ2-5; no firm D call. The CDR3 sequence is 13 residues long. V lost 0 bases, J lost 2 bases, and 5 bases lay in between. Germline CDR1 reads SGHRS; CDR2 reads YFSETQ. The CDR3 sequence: CASSLGGQETQYF. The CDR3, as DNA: TGCGCCAGCAGCTTGGGTGGTCAAGAGACCCAGTACTTC.

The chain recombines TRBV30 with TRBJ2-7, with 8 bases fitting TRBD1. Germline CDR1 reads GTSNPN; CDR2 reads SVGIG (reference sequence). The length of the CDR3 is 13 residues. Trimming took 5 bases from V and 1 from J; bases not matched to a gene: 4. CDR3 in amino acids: CAWDRTGSYEQYF. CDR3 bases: TGTGCCTGGGACCGGACAGGGTCCTACGAGCAGTACTTC.

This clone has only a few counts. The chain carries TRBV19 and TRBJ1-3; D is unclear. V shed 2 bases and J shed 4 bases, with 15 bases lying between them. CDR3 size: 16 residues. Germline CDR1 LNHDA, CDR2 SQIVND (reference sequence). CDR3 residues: CASSIQASAFGNTIYF. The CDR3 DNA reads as TGTGCCAGTAGTATACAAGCGTCGGCATTCGGAAACACCATATATTTT.

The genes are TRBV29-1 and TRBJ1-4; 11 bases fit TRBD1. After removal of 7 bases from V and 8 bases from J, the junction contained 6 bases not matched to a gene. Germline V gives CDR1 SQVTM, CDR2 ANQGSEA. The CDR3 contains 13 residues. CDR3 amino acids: CSGVGQGGEKLFF. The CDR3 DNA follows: TGCAGCGGGGTGGGACAGGGGGGGGAAAAACTGTTTTTT.

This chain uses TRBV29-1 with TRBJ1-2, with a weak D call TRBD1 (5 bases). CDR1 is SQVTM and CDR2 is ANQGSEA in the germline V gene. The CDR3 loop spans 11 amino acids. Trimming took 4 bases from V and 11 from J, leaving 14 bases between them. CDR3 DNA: TGCAGCGTTGTAATTACAGGAACTTACACCTTC. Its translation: CSVVITGTYTF.

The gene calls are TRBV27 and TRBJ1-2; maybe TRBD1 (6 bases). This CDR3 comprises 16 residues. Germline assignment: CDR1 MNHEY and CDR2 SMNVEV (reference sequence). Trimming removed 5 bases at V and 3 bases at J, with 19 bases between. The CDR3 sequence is CASSPTGGAPDYGYTF. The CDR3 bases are TGTGCCAGCAGTCCCACCGGGGGGGCGCCCGACTATGGCTACACCTTC.

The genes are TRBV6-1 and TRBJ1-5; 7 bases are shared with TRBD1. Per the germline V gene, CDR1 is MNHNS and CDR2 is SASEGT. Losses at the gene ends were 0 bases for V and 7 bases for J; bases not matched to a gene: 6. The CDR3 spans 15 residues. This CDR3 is CASSEARTGRQPQHF. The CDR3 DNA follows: TGTGCCAGCAGTGAAGCACGGACAGGAAGACAGCCCCAGCATTTT.

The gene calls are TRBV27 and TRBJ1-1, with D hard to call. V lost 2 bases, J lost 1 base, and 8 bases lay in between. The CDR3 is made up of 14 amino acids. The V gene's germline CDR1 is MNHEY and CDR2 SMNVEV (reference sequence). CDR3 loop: CASSLRVGNTEAFF. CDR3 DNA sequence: TGTGCCAGCAGTTTAAGGGTGGGGAACACTGAAGCTTTCTTT.

This CDR3 reads CSVEFGGKDTEAFF. The CDR3 DNA reads TGCAGCGTTGAATTTGGAGGGAAGGACACTGAAGCTTTCTTT. The chain carries TRBV29-1 and TRBJ1-1; no clear D gene. The CDR3 extends over 14 amino acids. Germline values: CDR1 SQVTM, CDR2 ANQGSEA. The V end was cut by 2 bases, the J end by 3 bases, with 13 bases between. The entire variable domain, with the rest obtained from reference TRBV29-1 and TRBJ1-1, is as follows: SAVISQKPSRDICQRGTSLTIQCQVDSQVTMMFWYRQQPGQSLTLIATANQGSEATYESGFVIDKFPISRPNLTFSTLTVSNMSPEDSSIYLCSVEFGGKDTEAFFGQGTRLTVV.

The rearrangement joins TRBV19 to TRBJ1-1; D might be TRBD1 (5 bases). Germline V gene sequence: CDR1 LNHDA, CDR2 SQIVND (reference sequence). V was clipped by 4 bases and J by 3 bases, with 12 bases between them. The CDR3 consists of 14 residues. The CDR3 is CASSTSGGDTEAFF. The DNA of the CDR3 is TGTGCCAGTAGTACTTCGGGGGGGGACACTGAAGCTTTCTTT.

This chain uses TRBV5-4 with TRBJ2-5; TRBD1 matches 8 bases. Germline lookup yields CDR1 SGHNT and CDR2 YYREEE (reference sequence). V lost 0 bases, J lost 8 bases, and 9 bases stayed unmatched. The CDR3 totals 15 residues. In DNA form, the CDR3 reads TGTGCCAGCAGCTTGGAGGGGTGGACAGGGCAAACCCAGTACTTC. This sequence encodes CASSLEGWTGQTQYF. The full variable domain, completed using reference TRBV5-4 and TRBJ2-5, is ETGVTQSPTHLIKTRGQQVTLRCSSQSGHNTVSWYQQALGQGPQFIFQYYREEENGRGNFPPRFSGLQFPNYSSELNVNALELDDSALYLCASSLEGWTGQTQYFGPGTRLLVL.

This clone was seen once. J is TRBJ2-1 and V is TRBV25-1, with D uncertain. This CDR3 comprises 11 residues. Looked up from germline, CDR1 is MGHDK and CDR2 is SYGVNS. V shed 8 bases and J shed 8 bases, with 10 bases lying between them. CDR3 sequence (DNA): TGTGCCAGCTCGCCCTCTTATGAGCAGTTCTTC. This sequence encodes CASSPSYEQFF.

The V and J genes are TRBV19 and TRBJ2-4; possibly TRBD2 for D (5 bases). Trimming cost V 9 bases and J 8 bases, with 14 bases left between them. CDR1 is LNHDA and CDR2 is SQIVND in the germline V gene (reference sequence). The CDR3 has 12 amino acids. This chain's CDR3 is CASGTWGDIQYF. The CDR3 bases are TGTGCCAGCGGCACGTGGGGAGACATTCAGTACTTC.

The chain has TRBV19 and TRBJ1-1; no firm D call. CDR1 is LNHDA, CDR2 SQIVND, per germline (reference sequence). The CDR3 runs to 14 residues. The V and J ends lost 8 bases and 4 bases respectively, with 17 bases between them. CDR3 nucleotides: TGTGCCAGTTCCCCCAGGAGGGAGAGCACTGAAGCTTTCTTT. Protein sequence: CASSPRRESTEAFF.

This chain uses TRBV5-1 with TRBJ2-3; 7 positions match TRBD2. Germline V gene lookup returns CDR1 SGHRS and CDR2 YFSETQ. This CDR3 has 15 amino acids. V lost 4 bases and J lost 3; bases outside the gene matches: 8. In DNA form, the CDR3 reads TGCGCCAGCAGCGCCACGGAGCGGGGAACAGATACGCAGTATTTT. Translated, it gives CASSATERGTDTQYF.

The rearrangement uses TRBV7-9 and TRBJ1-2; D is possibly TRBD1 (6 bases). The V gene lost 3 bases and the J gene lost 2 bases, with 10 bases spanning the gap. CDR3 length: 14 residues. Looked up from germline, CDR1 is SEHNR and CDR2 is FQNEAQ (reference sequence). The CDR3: CASSFGQPNYGYTF. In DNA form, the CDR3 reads TGTGCCAGCAGCTTCGGACAGCCAAACTATGGCTACACCTTC.